This T cell receptor (beta chain) is drawn from a study of blood T cell repertoires in COVID-19. Study-level background: The origin of the acute and convalescent COVID-19 samples was the United States, Italy and Spain. Sample material is recorded as cDNA or gDNA derived from T cells, B-cell-depleted T cells, or PBMCs.

This clone is a singleton in its sample. Germline loops: CDR1 LNHNV, CDR2 YYDKDF (reference sequence). V lost 0 bases, J lost 6 bases, and 9 bases stayed unmatched. CDR3 size: 17 residues. As handled by the study authors: Reference gene primer amplification gave estimated nucleated cell counts. TCRdb's table, derived via immunoSEQ multiplex PCR, lists solely in-frame clones and lacks some. V and J calls and clone size come straight from that table; D and trimming were deduced from the DNA. The sample has just over 85,000 clones, 89% seen once. The chain uses TRBV15 and TRBJ2-1; 9 bases map to TRBD2. The sequence was collected from a man aged 45-60 years with acute or convalescent COVID-19. Sequencing used peripheral blood. This CDR3 is CATSRERVAGESNEQFF. The DNA for the CDR3 is TGTGCCACCAGCAGAGAGAGGGTAGCGGGAGAATCCAATGAGCAGTTCTTC.